This record concerns one T cell receptor (beta chain) sequence. The antigen is undetermined. 60 Vbeta and 13 Jbeta primers were used in PCR. The data were produced by immunoSEQ multiplex PCR, yet TCRdb's version contains in-frame clones alone and is incomplete. The sample consists of approximately 140,000 clones, over 75% of them appearing once. The ends were cut back, 5 bases at V and 4 bases at J, with 3 bases in the middle. The CDR3 spans 10 residues. Germline V CDR1 and CDR2: GTSNPN, SVGIG (reference sequence). This sample was taken from a study of cytomegalovirus exposure and HLA in healthy donors. General observations from the study: Presence/absence analyses supposed approximately even sequencing depth among donors. Sequencing likely generated an artifact that appeared as a cluster of highly shared sequence variants.

The chain joins TRBV30 to TRBJ2-1; no clear D. Sequencing was performed on PBMCs. This receptor was taken from a woman in her 40s in good health and CMV-seropositive. CDR3 sequence (DNA): TGTGCCTGGCAATACAATGAGCAGTTCTTC. Translated: CAWQYNEQFF.